The entry below describes one T cell receptor beta chain. Antigen: not known. Isolated RNA was reverse transcribed into cDNA used as the sequencing template. TCRdb's copy holds only in-frame clones and misses some; the assay was immunoSEQ multiplex PCR. The repertoire holds 95,000 to 150,000 clones, with over 60% as singletons. The source of the sample is a study of CD8+ T cells in alopecia areata. As for the study in general: Affected scalp percentage set treated patients' severity scores.

Overall study findings and caveats: Uncertain still, given a single nonresponder, is whether baseline CD8+ expansion links to response.

Treatment here: oral pan-JAK inhibitor, 5-10 mg twice daily. PBMCs provided sorted CD4+ and CD8+ T cells. Per the germline V gene, CDR1 is GTSNPN and CDR2 is SVGIG (reference sequence). CDR3 length: 13 residues. V was cut by 0 bases and J by 4 bases, with 10 bases left in between. The sequence came from a human donor with alopecia areata. The source was CD4+ T cells sorted from blood, collected at week 4, from a patient treated with tofacitinib. The chain carries TRBV30 and TRBJ2-7; D is ambiguous. DNA for the CDR3: TGTGCCTGGAGTGTACGTGTGCAGTACGAGCAGTACTTC. The encoded protein is CAWSVRVQYEQYF.